Listed below are T cell receptor beta chains from one sample, sequenced in a study of T cell changes during pregnancy in multiple sclerosis. Generated by immunoSEQ multiplex PCR, the TCRdb table keeps only in-frame clones and is missing some. The sample holds some 80,000 clones, less than 95% seen once. Material: peripheral blood, obtained in the third trimester of pregnancy. These receptors were obtained from a female donor with multiple sclerosis, enrolled in a pregnancy study. Each CDR3 is given with its conserved first and last residue. The D gene is left open where the match is weak. Clone sizes are given selectively: once, few, many, or a class where the clone is expanded.

>-|TRBJ2-5|-|TRBV19
CASSRSTGIADGNQETQYF
TGTGCCAGTAGTCGGTCGACCGGAATAGCGGACGGCAACCAAGAGACCCAGTACTTC
>-|TRBJ1-1|-|TRBV4-2
CASSPQETNTEAFF
TGTGCCAGCAGCCCACAGGAGACAAACACTGAAGCTTTCTTT
>once|TRBJ1-4|TRBD1|TRBV5-6
CASSTGGPQLFF
TGTGCCAGCAGCACAGGGGGGCCCCAACTGTTTTTT
>-|TRBJ2-1|TRBD2|TRBV11-2
CASSLITSGLYNEQFF
TGTGCCAGCAGCTTAATTACTAGCGGGCTTTACAATGAGCAGTTCTTC
>-|TRBJ1-2|-|TRBV7-2
CASSLQEGYYGYTF
TGTGCCAGCAGCTTACAGGAGGGATACTATGGCTACACCTTC
>-|TRBJ2-5|TRBD1|TRBV9
CASSYGQGKETQYF
TGTGCCAGCAGCTATGGACAGGGGAAAGAGACCCAGTACTTC
>-|TRBJ1-5|-|TRBV19
CASSIRDTNQPQHF
TGTGCCAGTAGTATCAGGGACACAAATCAGCCCCAGCATTTT
>-|TRBJ2-1|-|TRBV4-1
CASSQDRGTTSVSSGNEQFF
TGCGCCAGCAGCCAAGATAGGGGGACAACTTCTGTTTCATCGGGGAATGAGCAGTTCTTC
>-|TRBJ2-3|-|TRBV14
CASSQVGSGVTDTQYF
TGTGCCAGCAGCCAAGTTGGCTCGGGGGTTACAGATACGCAGTATTTT
>-|TRBJ2-2|TRBD1|TRBV5-1
CASRPTGVNTGELFF
TGCGCCAGCAGACCTACAGGGGTTAACACCGGGGAGCTGTTTTTT
>-|TRBJ2-1|-|TRBV5-1
CASSLRPGEGDEQFF
TGCGCCAGCAGCTTACGACCGGGTGAAGGGGATGAGCAGTTCTTC
>-|TRBJ1-5|-|TRBV2
CASSAESGGQPQHF
TGTGCCAGCAGTGCCGAATCTGGAGGGCAGCCCCAGCATTTT
>-|TRBJ2-6|-|TRBV13
CASSSHRSSGANVLTF
TGTGCCAGCAGCTCCCACAGAAGCTCTGGGGCCAACGTCCTGACTTTC
>-|TRBJ2-1|-|TRBV6-1
CASSARERSSYNEQFF
TGTGCCAGCAGTGCAAGGGAGAGAAGCTCCTACAATGAGCAGTTCTTC
>once|TRBJ1-1|-|TRBV10-3
CAISEGKGRRTEAFF
TGTGCCATCAGTGAGGGGAAGGGGCGAAGGACTGAAGCTTTCTTT
>-|TRBJ2-3|TRBD1|TRBV5-5
CASSLRFLGQGTDTQYF
TGTGCCAGCAGCTTGCGTTTCTTGGGACAGGGCACAGATACGCAGTATTTT
>-|TRBJ1-1|-|TRBV27
CASSLGGNTEAFF
TGTGCCAGCAGTTTAGGCGGGAACACTGAAGCTTTCTTT
>-|TRBJ1-2|TRBD1|TRBV15
CATSRTGYGYTF
TGTGCCACCAGCCGGACAGGCTATGGCTACACCTTC
>-|TRBJ2-1|TRBD2|TRBV7-9
CASSLASGGVNEQFF
TGTGCCAGCAGCTTGGCTAGCGGGGGTGTGAATGAGCAGTTCTTC
>-|TRBJ2-2|-|TRBV6-1
CASSEAYTGELFF
TGTGCCAGCAGTGAAGCGTATACCGGGGAGCTGTTTTTT
>-|TRBJ2-7|-|TRBV7-9
CASSYMETGLPYEQYF
TGTGCCAGCAGCTATATGGAGACAGGTCTACCCTACGAGCAGTACTTC
>-|TRBJ1-5|-|TRBV19
CASSPLGTPQSNQPQHF
TGTGCCAGTAGTCCCCTCGGTACCCCACAGAGCAATCAGCCCCAGCATTTT
>-|TRBJ1-2|TRBD1|TRBV19
CASSIDRTGPNYGYTF
TGTGCCAGTAGTATAGATCGGACAGGGCCCAACTATGGCTACACCTTC
>-|TRBJ1-3|TRBD1|TRBV9
CASSEEGAAGNTIYF
TGTGCCAGCAGCGAAGAGGGGGCCGCTGGAAACACCATATATTTT
>-|TRBJ2-2|TRBD1|TRBV5-1
CASSSTGRTGELFF
TGCGCCAGCAGCTCGACAGGGCGCACCGGGGAGCTGTTTTTT
>-|TRBJ1-1|TRBD1|TRBV5-1
CASSPGQGPEAFF
TGCGCCAGCAGCCCCGGACAGGGACCTGAAGCTTTCTTT
>few|TRBJ1-5|TRBD1|TRBV6-1
CASSPTGLGNQPQHF
TGTGCCAGCAGTCCGACAGGGCTAGGCAATCAGCCCCAGCATTTT
>-|TRBJ1-1|TRBD1|TRBV6-6
CASSPPGQGMNTEAFF
TGTGCCAGCAGTCCACCGGGACAGGGCATGAACACTGAAGCTTTCTTT
>-|TRBJ2-7|-|TRBV7-9
CASSPGPVISYEQYF
TGTGCCAGCAGCCCAGGGCCAGTCATCTCCTACGAGCAGTACTTC
>-|TRBJ1-2|-|TRBV13
CASSPTTTGSHYGYTF
TGTGCCAGCAGTCCCACGACCACAGGGTCCCACTATGGCTACACCTTC
>-|TRBJ2-2|TRBD2|TRBV19
CASSIGLAGANTGELFF
TGTGCCAGTAGTATCGGACTAGCGGGGGCGAACACCGGGGAGCTGTTTTTT
>-|TRBJ2-5|TRBD2|TRBV7-2
CASRGGQETQYF
TGTGCCAGCAGGGGGGGGCAAGAGACCCAGTACTTC
>-|TRBJ2-2|-|TRBV2
CASSATGINTGELFF
TGTGCCAGCAGTGCCACAGGCATAAACACCGGGGAGCTGTTTTTT
>-|TRBJ2-2|TRBD1|TRBV6-1
CASVRGLGELFF
TGTGCCAGTGTAAGGGGGCTCGGGGAGCTGTTTTTT
>-|TRBJ2-6|-|TRBV6-4
CASGTASGANVLTF
TGTGCCAGCGGGACTGCCTCTGGGGCCAACGTCCTGACTTTC
>-|TRBJ2-1|TRBD2|TRBV6-1
CASSPGTSSYNEQFF
TGTGCCAGCAGCCCAGGGACTAGCTCCTACAATGAGCAGTTCTTC
>-|TRBJ2-7|TRBD1|TRBV5-1
CASSRGRDSGGEQYF
TGCGCCAGCAGCCGGGGACGGGACAGCGGTGGGGAGCAGTACTTC
>-|TRBJ1-2|TRBD1|TRBV19
CASTPGGSYGLYGYTF
TGTGCCAGTACGCCAGGGGGCTCCTACGGGCTTTATGGCTACACCTTC
>-|TRBJ1-6|-|TRBV2
CASRDTLGPLHF
TGTGCCAGCAGAGACACCCTCGGTCCCCTCCACTTT
>-|TRBJ2-6|-|TRBV9
CASSVGGGAGANVLTF
TGTGCCAGCAGCGTAGGGGGCGGGGCTGGGGCCAACGTCCTGACTTTC
>once|TRBJ2-5|-|TRBV21-1
CASSNPVETQYF
TGTGCCAGCAGCAACCCGGTAGAGACCCAGTACTTC
>-|TRBJ2-4|TRBD2|TRBV9
CASSVGGGSKNIQYF
TGTGCCAGCAGCGTAGGGGGGGGATCCAAAAACATTCAGTACTTC
>-|TRBJ2-7|TRBD2|TRBV25-1
CAVASGGLAYEQYF
TGTGCCGTCGCTAGCGGGGGGCTCGCCTACGAGCAGTACTTC
>-|TRBJ2-2|TRBD2|TRBV9
CASRASGVNTGELFF
TGTGCCAGCCGCGCTAGCGGGGTGAACACCGGGGAGCTGTTTTTT
>-|TRBJ2-2|TRBD2|TRBV6-5
CASSYFSGAAGELFF
TGTGCCAGCAGTTACTTTAGCGGGGCGGCCGGGGAGCTGTTTTTT
>-|TRBJ1-4|-|TRBV5-4
CASSFKGRGGEKLFF
TGTGCCAGCAGCTTCAAGGGCAGGGGCGGTGAAAAACTGTTTTTT